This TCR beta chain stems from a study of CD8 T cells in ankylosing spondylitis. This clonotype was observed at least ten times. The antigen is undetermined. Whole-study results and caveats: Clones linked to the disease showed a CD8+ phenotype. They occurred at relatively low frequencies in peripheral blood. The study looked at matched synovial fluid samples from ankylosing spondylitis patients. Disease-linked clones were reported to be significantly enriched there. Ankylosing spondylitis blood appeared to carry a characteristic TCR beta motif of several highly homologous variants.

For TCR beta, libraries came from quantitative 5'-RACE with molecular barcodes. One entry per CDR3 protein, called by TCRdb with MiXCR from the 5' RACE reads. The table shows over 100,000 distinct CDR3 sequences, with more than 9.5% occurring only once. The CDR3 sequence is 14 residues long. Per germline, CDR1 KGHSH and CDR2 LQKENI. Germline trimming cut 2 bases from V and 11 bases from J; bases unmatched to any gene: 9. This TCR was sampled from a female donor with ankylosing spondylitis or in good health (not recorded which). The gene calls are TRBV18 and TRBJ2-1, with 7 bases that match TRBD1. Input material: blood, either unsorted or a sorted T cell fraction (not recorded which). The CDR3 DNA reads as TGTGCCAGCTCACCAGAGGGACAGACAATGAAGCAGTTCTTC. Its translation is CASSPEGQTMKQFF.